This T cell receptor (beta chain) was obtained from a study of OX40 agonist ivuxolimab in advanced cancers. Patients were ineligible given autoimmune disease history or systemic immunosuppression. Collection of blood occurred at baseline, at cycle 4 day 1, and at cycle 7 day 1. The table came from immunoSEQ multiplex PCR; TCRdb's copy has only in-frame clones and leaves some out. The table lists around 92,000 clones, approximately 80% of them singletons. Germline V lookup: CDR1 MNHNS, CDR2 SASEGT. Trimming cost V 5 bases and J 7 bases, with 14 bases left between them. The CDR3 has 14 amino acids. The TCR comes from an adult with an advanced solid tumor such as melanoma, head and neck, liver or kidney cancer. This specimen consisted of CD4+ or CD8+ T cells sorted from blood, obtained in a trial of the OX40 agonist ivuxolimab. The chain has TRBV6-1 and TRBJ1-4, with a possible D match to TRBD1 (6 bases). The CDR3 DNA follows: TGTGCCAGCAGTTATACAGGGAGGAGTGAAAAACTGTTTTTT. Protein product: CASSYTGRSEKLFF.